These 7 T cell receptor beta chains were all obtained from the same sample, sequenced in a study of CD8+ T cells in alopecia areata. Once RNA had been extracted, it was reverse transcribed into cDNA to act as the sequencing template. TCRdb keeps only in-frame clones here, not all; method: immunoSEQ multiplex PCR. The sample shows roughly 120,000 clones, none of them appearing just once. The sample comprised lesional skin. Receptor source: a C3H/HeJ mouse with alopecia areata. The strain's MHC: H2-k.

This clone was picked up many times. Gene and germline names: mouse. The read ends 4 residues before the CDR3 terminus; that terminus is restored from the germline J gene. The chain is built from TRBV19 and TRBJ2-7; 11 nucleotides align to TRBD2. This CDR3 spans 14 amino acids. With 4 bases clipped from V and 3 bases from J, the junction kept 3 bases outside the gene matches. The germline CDR1 and CDR2 sequences are FNHDT and SITEND (reference sequence). The part of the CDR3 DNA that was read is TGTGCCAGCAGTCGGGACTGGGGGATCTAT. It translates to CASSRDWGIY. The whole CDR3 sequence is CASSRDWGIYEQYF.

This clone occurred a few times. Gene names and germline refer to mouse. The read finishes 4 residues shy of the CDR3 end, and the germline J gene is used to complete it. This chain links TRBV13-2 with TRBJ2-7; 7 bases are a match to TRBD1. The germline CDR1 and CDR2 sequences are NNHNN and SYGAGS (reference sequence). This CDR3 has 14 amino acids. Partial CDR3 DNA: TGTGCCAGCGGTGATGGTGGCAGGGGGAAT. Translating it yields CASGDGGRGN. The complete CDR3 protein is CASGDGGRGNEQYF.

As concerns this clone: The gene symbols are mouse symbols. The CDR3 extends 4 residues past the end of the read, so its final part is completed from the germline J gene. The chain recombines TRBV17 with TRBJ1-1; 7 bases align to TRBD1. V was pared by 4 bases and J by 1 base, with 3 bases of the junction left unmatched. CDR3 size: 14 residues. Germline V lookup: CDR1 MNHDT, CDR2 YYDKIL. The covered CDR3 bases are TGTGCTAGCAGTAAGAGGACAGGGAACACA. Its protein product is CASSKRTGNT. The full CDR3 sequence reads CASSKRTGNTEVFF.

Details on this clone: The gene names given are mouse names. The read is 4 residues too short to cover the CDR3 end, so that end is filled in from the germline J gene. V gene TRBV1 combines with J gene TRBJ2-7; TRBD1 agrees at 9 bases. Germline values: CDR1 NSQYPW, CDR2 LRSPGD (reference sequence). This CDR3 is 14 amino acids long. CDR3: CTCSAGTGTNEQYF. The DNA read from the CDR3 is TGCACCTGCAGTGCGGGGACAGGGACAAAT.

Comments on this clone: Mouse germline and gene names are used. The CDR3 extends 4 residues past the end of the read, so its final part is completed from the germline J gene. The chain uses TRBV19 and TRBJ2-2; possible D gene TRBD1, 6 bases. Trimming removed 2 bases from V and 3 bases from J, with 11 bases in between. This CDR3 has 15 amino acids. CDR1 is FNHDT and CDR2 is SITEND in the germline V gene (reference sequence). CDR3 bases read: TGTGCCAGCAGTATGAGGGCAGGGGACACCGGG. Translating gives CASSMRAGDTG. The complete CDR3 sequence is CASSMRAGDTGQLYF.

As regards this clone: The protein TCRdb lists differs from the translation of the DNA at residue 13; the protein given here is translated from the DNA itself. The gene names given are mouse names. The read ends 3 residues shy of where the CDR3 ends; the end is completed using the germline J gene. V and J are TRBV13-3 and TRBJ1-6, with 10 bases matching TRBD1. Being an ORF, TRBJ1-6 has a function that is uncertain. V trimming: 1 base; J trimming: 7 bases; junction bases outside the gene matches: 5. CDR1 NNHDY and CDR2 SYVADS come from the germline V gene. The CDR3 is 16 residues long. The CDR3 bases that were read are TGTGCCAGCAGTGATCCCCGGGACAGGGGAAATTCGCCC. It is translated as CASSDPRDRGNSP. In full, the CDR3 reads CASSDPRDRGNSPLYF.

This clone was found a few times. Genes and germline are mouse. The read stops 4 residues short of the end of the CDR3; the missing end is completed from the germline J gene. The chain carries TRBV19 and TRBJ2-1; a possible D gene is TRBD1 (6 bases). V gave up 5 bases and J gave up 2 bases, with 11 bases separating them. The CDR3 contains 14 residues. Germline loops: CDR1 FNHDT, CDR2 SITEND (reference sequence). The CDR3 here is CASSPAGDYAEQFF. CDR3 bases read: TGTGCCAGCAGCCCCGCAGGGGACTATGCT.